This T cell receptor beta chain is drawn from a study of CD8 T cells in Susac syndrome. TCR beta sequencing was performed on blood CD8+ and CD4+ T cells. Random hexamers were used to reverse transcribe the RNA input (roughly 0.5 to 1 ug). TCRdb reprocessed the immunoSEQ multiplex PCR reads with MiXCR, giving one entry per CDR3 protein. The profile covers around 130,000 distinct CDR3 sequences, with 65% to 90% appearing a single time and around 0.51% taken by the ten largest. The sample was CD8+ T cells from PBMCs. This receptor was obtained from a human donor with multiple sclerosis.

The DNA of the CDR3 is TGCGCCAGCAGCCCGTGGGAGGGGGCGCGATACAATGAGCAGTTCTTC. Its protein is CASSPWEGARYNEQFF. The chain has TRBV4-1 and TRBJ2-1; TRBD1 or TRBD2 may be the D gene (7 bases each). The CDR3 has 16 residues. Germline V gives CDR1 MGHRA, CDR2 YSYEKL. The V and J ends lost 4 bases and 4 bases respectively, with 17 bases between them.